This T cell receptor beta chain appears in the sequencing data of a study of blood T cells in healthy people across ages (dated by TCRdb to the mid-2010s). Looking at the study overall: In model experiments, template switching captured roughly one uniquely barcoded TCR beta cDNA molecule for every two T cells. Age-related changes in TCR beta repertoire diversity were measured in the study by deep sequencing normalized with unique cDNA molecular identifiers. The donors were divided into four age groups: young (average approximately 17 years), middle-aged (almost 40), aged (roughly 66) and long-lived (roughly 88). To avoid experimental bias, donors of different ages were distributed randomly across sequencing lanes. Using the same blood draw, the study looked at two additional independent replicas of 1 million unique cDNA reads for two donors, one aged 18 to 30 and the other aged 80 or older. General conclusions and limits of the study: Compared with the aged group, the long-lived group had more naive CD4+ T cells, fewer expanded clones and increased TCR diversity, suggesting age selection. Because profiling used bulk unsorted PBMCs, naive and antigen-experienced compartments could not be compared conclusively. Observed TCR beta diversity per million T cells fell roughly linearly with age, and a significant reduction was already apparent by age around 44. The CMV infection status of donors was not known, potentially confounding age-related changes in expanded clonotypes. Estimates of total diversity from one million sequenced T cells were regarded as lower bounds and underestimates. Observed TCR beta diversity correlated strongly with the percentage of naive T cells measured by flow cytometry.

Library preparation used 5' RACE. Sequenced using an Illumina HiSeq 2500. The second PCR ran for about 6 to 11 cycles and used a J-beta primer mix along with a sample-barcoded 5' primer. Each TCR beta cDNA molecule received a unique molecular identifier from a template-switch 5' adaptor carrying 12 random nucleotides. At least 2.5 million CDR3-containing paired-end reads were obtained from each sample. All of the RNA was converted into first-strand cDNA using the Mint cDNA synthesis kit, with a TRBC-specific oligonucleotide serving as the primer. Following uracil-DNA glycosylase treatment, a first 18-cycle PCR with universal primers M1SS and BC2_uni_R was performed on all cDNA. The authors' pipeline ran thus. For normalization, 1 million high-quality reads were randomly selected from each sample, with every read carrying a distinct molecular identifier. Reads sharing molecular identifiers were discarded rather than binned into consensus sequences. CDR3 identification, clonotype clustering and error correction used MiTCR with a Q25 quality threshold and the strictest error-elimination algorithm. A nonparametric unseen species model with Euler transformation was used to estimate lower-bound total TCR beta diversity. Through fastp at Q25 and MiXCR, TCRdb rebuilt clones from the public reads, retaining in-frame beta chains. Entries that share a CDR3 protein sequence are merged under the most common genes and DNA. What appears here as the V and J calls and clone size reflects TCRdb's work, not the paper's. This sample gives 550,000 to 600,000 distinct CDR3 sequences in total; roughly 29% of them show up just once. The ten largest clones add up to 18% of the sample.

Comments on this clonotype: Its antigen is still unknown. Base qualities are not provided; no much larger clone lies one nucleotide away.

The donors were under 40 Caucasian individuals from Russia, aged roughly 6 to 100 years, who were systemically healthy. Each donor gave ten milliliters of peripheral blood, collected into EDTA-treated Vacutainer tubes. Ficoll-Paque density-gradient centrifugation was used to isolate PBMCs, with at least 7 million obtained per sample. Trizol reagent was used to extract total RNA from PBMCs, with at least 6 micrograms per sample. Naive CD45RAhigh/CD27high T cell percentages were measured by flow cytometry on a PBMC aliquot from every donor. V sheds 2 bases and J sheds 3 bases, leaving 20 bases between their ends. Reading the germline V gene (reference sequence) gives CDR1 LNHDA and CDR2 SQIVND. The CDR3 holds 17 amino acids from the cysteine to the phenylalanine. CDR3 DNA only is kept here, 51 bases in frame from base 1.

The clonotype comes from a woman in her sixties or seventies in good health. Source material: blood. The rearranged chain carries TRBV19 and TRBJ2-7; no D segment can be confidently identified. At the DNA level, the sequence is TGTGCCAGTAGTATACGGGCGCAGGTCCGTTTCCTCTACGAGCAGTACTTC. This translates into CASSIRAQVRFLYEQYF.